This T cell receptor (beta chain) was recovered during a study of blood T cell repertoires in COVID-19. The method was immunoSEQ multiplex PCR; TCRdb's version includes in-frame clones alone and lacks a portion of them. The data show 100,000 to 150,000 clones, 90% seen once. Looked up from germline, CDR1 is SGHTA and CDR2 is FQGNSA. V dropped 5 bases and J dropped 2 bases, with 15 bases sitting between them. This CDR3 comprises 15 residues. This receptor was identified in a woman aged 55-69 years with COVID-19, enrolled during active disease. This rearrangement joins TRBV7-2 to TRBJ1-1, with D maybe TRBD1 (5 bases). The sequenced material came from peripheral blood. This CDR3 is CASSEQVGTNTEAFF. CDR3 DNA: TGTGCCAGCAGCGAACAGGTGGGCACCAACACTGAAGCTTTCTTT.